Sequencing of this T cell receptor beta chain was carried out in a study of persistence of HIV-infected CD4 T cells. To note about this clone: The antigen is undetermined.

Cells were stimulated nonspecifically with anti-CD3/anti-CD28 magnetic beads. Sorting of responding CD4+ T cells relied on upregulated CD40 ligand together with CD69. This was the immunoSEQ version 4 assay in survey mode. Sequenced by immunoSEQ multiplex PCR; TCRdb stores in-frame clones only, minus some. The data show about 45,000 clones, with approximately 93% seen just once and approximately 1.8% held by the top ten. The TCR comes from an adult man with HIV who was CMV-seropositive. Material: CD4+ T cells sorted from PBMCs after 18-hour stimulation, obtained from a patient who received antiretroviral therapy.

The DNA for the CDR3 is TGTGCCAGCCGCACCGGACAGTTTAATGAAAAACTGTTTTTT. Amino acids: CASRTGQFNEKLFF. This rearrangement joins TRBV2 to TRBJ1-4, with D perhaps matching TRBD1 (6 bases). Per the germline V gene, CDR1 is SNHLY and CDR2 is FYNNEI. CDR3 length equals 14 residues. The V and J ends lost 8 bases and 4 bases respectively, with 14 bases between them.